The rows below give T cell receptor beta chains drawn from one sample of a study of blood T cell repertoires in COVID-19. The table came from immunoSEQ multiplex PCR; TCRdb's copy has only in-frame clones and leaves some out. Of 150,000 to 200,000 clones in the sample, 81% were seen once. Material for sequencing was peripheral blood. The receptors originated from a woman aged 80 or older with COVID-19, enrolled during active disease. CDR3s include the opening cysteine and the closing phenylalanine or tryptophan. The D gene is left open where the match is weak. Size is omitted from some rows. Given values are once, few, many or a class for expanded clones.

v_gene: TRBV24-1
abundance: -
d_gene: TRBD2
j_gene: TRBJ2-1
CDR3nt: TGTGCCACCAGTGATCGGACTAGCGGGCCTTCCTACAATGAGCAGTTCTTC
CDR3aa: CATSDRTSGPSYNEQFF

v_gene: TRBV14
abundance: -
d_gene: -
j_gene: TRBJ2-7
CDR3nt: TGTGCCAGCAGCCTCTCCGGGACTCCCTACTACGAGCAGTACTTC
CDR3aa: CASSLSGTPYYEQYF

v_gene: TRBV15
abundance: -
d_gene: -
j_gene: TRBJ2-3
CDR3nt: TGTGCCACCAGCAGAGAGGGGGGTCCCCGGGATACGCAGTATTTT
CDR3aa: CATSREGGPRDTQYF

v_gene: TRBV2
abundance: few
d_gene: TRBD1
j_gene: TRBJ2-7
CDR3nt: TGTGCCAGCAGCGGGACAGGGTACGAGCAGTACTTC
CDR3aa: CASSGTGYEQYF

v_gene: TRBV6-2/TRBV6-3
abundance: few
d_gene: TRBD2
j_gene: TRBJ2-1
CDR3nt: TGTGCCAGCAGACCTAGCGGGAATTTAAATGAGCAGTTCTTC
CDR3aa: CASRPSGNLNEQFF

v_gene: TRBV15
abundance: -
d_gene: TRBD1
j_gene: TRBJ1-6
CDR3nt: TGTGCCACCGGTAGGGACAGGGAGGATAATTCACCCCTCCACTTT
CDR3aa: CATGRDREDNSPLHF

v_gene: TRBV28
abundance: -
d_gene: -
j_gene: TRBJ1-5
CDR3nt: TGTGCCAGCAGCCCCCCAGGGAGGGGCAATCAGCCCCAGCATTTT
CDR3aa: CASSPPGRGNQPQHF

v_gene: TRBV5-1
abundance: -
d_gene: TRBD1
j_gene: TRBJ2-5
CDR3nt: TGCGCCAGCAGCTCCAGTTGGGCGCGAGACAGGGTTGGCGAGACCCAGTACTTC
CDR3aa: CASSSSWARDRVGETQYF

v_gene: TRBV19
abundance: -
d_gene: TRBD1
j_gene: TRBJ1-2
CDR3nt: TGTGCCAGTAGTACCCTGGACAGGGGGCAGGCTGGCTACACCTTC
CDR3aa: CASSTLDRGQAGYTF

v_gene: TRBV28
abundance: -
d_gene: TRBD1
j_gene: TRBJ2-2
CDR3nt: TGTGCCAGCAGTTCCCACAGGGGAACCGGGGAGCTGTTTTTT
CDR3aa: CASSSHRGTGELFF

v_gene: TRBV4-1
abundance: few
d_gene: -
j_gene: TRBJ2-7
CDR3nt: TGCGCCAGCAGCCAAGACCCGGGACTCCTGGACTACGAGCAGTACTTC
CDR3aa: CASSQDPGLLDYEQYF

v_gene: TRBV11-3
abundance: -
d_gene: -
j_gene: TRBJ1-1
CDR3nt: TGTGCCAGCAGCTTAGGGGGGCGCACTGAAGCTTTCTTT
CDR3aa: CASSLGGRTEAFF

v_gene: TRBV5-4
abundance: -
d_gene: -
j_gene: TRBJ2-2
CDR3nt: TGTGCCAGCAGCTTGGCAAGCGTCAGCACCGGGGAGCTGTTTTTT
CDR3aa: CASSLASVSTGELFF

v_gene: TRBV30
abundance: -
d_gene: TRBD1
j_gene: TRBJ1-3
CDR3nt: TGTGCCTGGAGGGGGGACAGAGGAGGAAACACCATATATTTT
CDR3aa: CAWRGDRGGNTIYF

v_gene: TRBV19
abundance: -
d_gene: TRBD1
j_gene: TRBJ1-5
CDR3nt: TGTGCCAGTAGTAACCAGGGGGAGTCACTTCCCCAGCATTTT
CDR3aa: CASSNQGESLPQHF